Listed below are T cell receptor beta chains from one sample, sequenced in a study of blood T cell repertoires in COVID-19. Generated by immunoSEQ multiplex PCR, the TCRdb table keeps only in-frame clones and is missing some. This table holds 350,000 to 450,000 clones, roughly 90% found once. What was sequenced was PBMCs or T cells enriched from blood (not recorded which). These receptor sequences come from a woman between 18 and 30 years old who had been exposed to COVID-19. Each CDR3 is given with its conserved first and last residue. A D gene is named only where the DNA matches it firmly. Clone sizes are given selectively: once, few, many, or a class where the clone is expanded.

CDR3 protein: CSVLKPGQGHGYTF
CDR3 DNA: TGCAGCGTGCTGAAACCGGGACAGGGACATGGCTACACCTTC
V gene: TRBV29-1
clone size: .
J gene: TRBJ1-2
D gene: TRBD1

CDR3 protein: CASSLTSGTDTQYF
CDR3 DNA: TGTGCCAGCAGCTTAACTAGCGGCACAGATACGCAGTATTTT
V gene: TRBV11-2
clone size: .
J gene: TRBJ2-3
D gene: TRBD2

CDR3 protein: CASSFSEAFF
CDR3 DNA: TGTGCCAGCAGCTTTAGTGAAGCTTTCTTT
V gene: TRBV13
clone size: .
J gene: TRBJ1-1
D gene: .

CDR3 protein: CASSQVLIAGEQYF
CDR3 DNA: TGCGCCAGCAGCCAAGTATTGATAGCGGGAGAGCAGTACTTC
V gene: TRBV4-1
clone size: .
J gene: TRBJ2-7
D gene: TRBD2

CDR3 protein: CASSHQRQGNSPLHF
CDR3 DNA: TGTGCCAGCAGCCACCAGCGGCAGGGGAATTCACCCCTCCACTTT
V gene: TRBV6-5
clone size: .
J gene: TRBJ1-6
D gene: .

CDR3 protein: CASSQDLLDQVTQYF
CDR3 DNA: TGCGCCAGCAGCCAAGATCTTCTAGATCAAGTGACCCAGTACTTC
V gene: TRBV4-3
clone size: .
J gene: TRBJ2-5
D gene: .

CDR3 protein: CASSSRDLGSYTEAFF
CDR3 DNA: TGTGCCAGCAGCTCGCGGGACTTGGGGAGCTACACTGAAGCTTTCTTT
V gene: TRBV5-5
clone size: .
J gene: TRBJ1-1
D gene: .

CDR3 protein: CASSPGHTGNTIYF
CDR3 DNA: TGTGCCAGCTCACCCGGACACACTGGAAACACCATATATTTT
V gene: TRBV18
clone size: .
J gene: TRBJ1-3
D gene: .

CDR3 protein: CASRSTGGSPLHF
CDR3 DNA: TGTGCCAGCAGATCGACAGGTGGATCACCCCTCCACTTT
V gene: TRBV12-3/TRBV12-4
clone size: .
J gene: TRBJ1-6
D gene: .

CDR3 protein: CASSWGTSGALADEQYF
CDR3 DNA: TGTGCCAGCAGCTGGGGGACTAGCGGGGCCCTGGCGGACGAGCAGTACTTC
V gene: TRBV5-6
clone size: .
J gene: TRBJ2-7
D gene: TRBD2

CDR3 protein: CSASGGLAGVYEQYF
CDR3 DNA: TGCAGTGCTAGTGGAGGGCTAGCGGGGGTCTACGAGCAGTACTTC
V gene: TRBV20-1
clone size: .
J gene: TRBJ2-7
D gene: TRBD2

CDR3 protein: CASSFDRGPGNTIYF
CDR3 DNA: TGTGCCAGCAGCTTTGACAGGGGGCCTGGAAACACCATATATTTT
V gene: TRBV6-5
clone size: few
J gene: TRBJ1-3
D gene: TRBD1

CDR3 protein: CASSLGRDRGNYGYTF
CDR3 DNA: TGTGCCAGCAGCTTAGGAAGGGACAGGGGTAACTATGGCTACACCTTC
V gene: TRBV5-4
clone size: few
J gene: TRBJ1-2
D gene: TRBD1

CDR3 protein: CASSVEGRAASPLHF
CDR3 DNA: TGTGCCAGCAGCGTAGAGGGCAGGGCGGCCTCACCCCTCCACTTT
V gene: TRBV9
clone size: .
J gene: TRBJ1-6
D gene: .

CDR3 protein: CASSLRGGTDTQYF
CDR3 DNA: TGTGCCAGCAGTTTACGCGGGGGCACAGATACGCAGTATTTT
V gene: TRBV28
clone size: once
J gene: TRBJ2-3
D gene: .